Presented here are 5 T cell receptor beta chains from one specimen sequenced in a study of T-cell memory formation after mild COVID-19. TCRdb passed the 5' RACE reads through MiXCR, listing each CDR3 protein once. The sample comprises some 62,000 distinct CDR3 sequences, over 8.5% of which are singletons, and 0.95% to 1.3% rests with the top ten. Material for sequencing was PBMCs or a T cell subset sorted from them (not recorded which). The source of these receptors is a man younger than 35 who had mild COVID-19 (a few samples of this study predate the infection). Cell type and time point are not known.

Concerning this clonotype itself: The conserved phenylalanine or tryptophan normally closing the CDR3 is absent here, so this likely arose from a read error. This rearrangement joins TRBV7-2 to TRBJ2-5, with a tentative D call TRBD1 (5 bases). V lost 1 base, J lost 2 bases, and 8 bases lay in between. The CDR3 extends over 14 amino acids. Germline CDR1 SGHTA, CDR2 FQGNSA. CDR3 DNA: TGTGCCAGCAGCTTAGTTAGGGGACAAGAGACCCAGTACTTA. Translated: CASSLVRGQETQYL.

There are a few counts of this clonotype. The V gene is TRBV5-1, the J gene TRBJ1-3; no definite D call. This CDR3 contains 15 residues. V lost 3 bases and J 8 bases, leaving 18 bases between the germline ends. Germline V CDR1 and CDR2: SGHRS, YFSETQ. The CDR3 DNA sequence: TGCGCCAGCAGCTCCGGGCGAGGTGGGTCGGACACCATATATTTT. Amino acid sequence: CASSSGRGGSDTIYF.

This clonotype has just a few counts. The gene calls are TRBV5-6 and TRBJ2-5; 9 nucleotides align to TRBD2. The CDR3 sequence is 17 residues long. Per germline, CDR1 SGHDT and CDR2 YYEEEE. Unmatched junction bases numbered 6, after V lost 0 bases and J lost 0 bases. DNA for the CDR3: TGTGCCAGCAGCTTGGGGCTAAGCGGGGGGAACCAAGAGACCCAGTACTTC. Translated, it gives CASSLGLSGGNQETQYF.

This rearrangement joins TRBV6-4 to TRBJ2-3, with D tentatively TRBD1 (5 bases). Germline-derived CDR1 and CDR2 are MRHNA and SNTAGT. V lost 5 bases and J lost 2, with 8 bases in between. This CDR3 is 13 amino acids long. The CDR3: CASSYRFTDTQYF. The CDR3 DNA follows: TGTGCCAGCAGTTACAGGTTCACAGATACGCAGTATTTT.

This clonotype appeared many times. The V and J genes are TRBV5-1 and TRBJ2-5; D ambiguous. The length of the CDR3 is 17 residues. The germline V gene has CDR1 SGHRS and CDR2 YFSETQ. V shed 3 bases and J shed 2 bases, with 20 bases lying between them. The CDR3 sequence is CASSSRPAEGYQETQYF. The CDR3 DNA reads as TGCGCCAGCAGCTCCCGGCCCGCGGAAGGATATCAAGAGACCCAGTACTTC.